The T cell receptor (beta chain) under discussion was sequenced for a study of shared clonotypes between healthy human individuals. The CDR3 is 15 residues long. The germline V gene has CDR1 MNHGY and CDR2 SAAAGT. Comment on this clone: A read error may produce the germline difference seen at one junction end.

Measured with immunoSEQ multiplex PCR; TCRdb has only the in-frame clones, and not every one. The data show a few million clones, with 80% to 95% seen just once and 0.39% held by the top ten. Input material: naive CD4+ T cells from PBMCs. Subset denoted: CD45RA+ positively selected. This clonotype was sampled from a man aged 18-30 years in good health. Some clones in this sample may be carry-over from other donors' samples. This chain joins TRBV6-8 and TRBJ1-4; 11 bases are a match to TRBD1. The CDR3 nucleotides read TGTGCCAGCAGGCCCGGACAGGGGGCTAACGAAAAACTGTTTTTT. It is translated as CASRPGQGANEKLFF.